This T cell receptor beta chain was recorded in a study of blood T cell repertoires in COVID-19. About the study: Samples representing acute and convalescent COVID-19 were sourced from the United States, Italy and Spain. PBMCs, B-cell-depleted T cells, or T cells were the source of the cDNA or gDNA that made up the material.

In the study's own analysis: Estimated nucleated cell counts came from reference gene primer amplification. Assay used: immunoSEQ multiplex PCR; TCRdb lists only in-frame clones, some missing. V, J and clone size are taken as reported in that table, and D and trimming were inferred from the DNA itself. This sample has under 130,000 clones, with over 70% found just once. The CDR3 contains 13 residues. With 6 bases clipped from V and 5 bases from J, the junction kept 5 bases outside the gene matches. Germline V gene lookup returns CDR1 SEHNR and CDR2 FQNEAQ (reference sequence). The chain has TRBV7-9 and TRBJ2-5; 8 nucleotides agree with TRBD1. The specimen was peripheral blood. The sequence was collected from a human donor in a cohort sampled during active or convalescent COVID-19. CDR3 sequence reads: CASRQWTGETQYF. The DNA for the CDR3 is TGTGCCAGCAGACAATGGACAGGGGAGACCCAGTACTTC.